These 25 T cell receptor beta chains share one sample of origin, sequenced in a study of HIV-infected patients and healthy controls. Reverse transcription used around 500 ng RNA and constant-region primers for alpha and beta. Using multiplexing indices, alpha and beta chain libraries were generated apart by chain-specific third strand synthesis. TCRdb analysed the 5' RACE reads with MiXCR anew, one entry per CDR3 protein. The data show about 5,500 distinct CDR3 sequences, 7% to 10% seen once. Whole blood was used without fractionation, so all unsorted peripheral T cells were included. The sample here was blood, taken before antiretroviral therapy. The receptor source for this set is an adult with HIV infection.

By its share, this clonotype is medium-sized. V usage is TRBV2 and J usage is TRBJ1-1, with a possible D match to TRBD1 (5 bases). Germline V lookup: CDR1 SNHLY, CDR2 FYNNEI. CDR3 length: 14 amino acids. Between the trimmed V and J ends, which lost 2 bases and 5 bases, there was a span of 12 bases. The CDR3 DNA follows: TGTGCCAGCAGTGAACGGAGGGGTATGACTGAAGCTTTCTTT. As protein: CASSERRGMTEAFF. Full variable domain (outside the CDR3, taken from reference TRBV2 and TRBJ1-1): EPEVTQTPSHQVTQMGQEVILRCVPISNHLYFYWYRQILGQKVEFLVSFYNNEISEKSEIFDDQFSVERPDGSNFTLKIRSTKLEDSAMYFCASSERRGMTEAFFGQGTRLTVV.

Ten or more counts support this clonotype. This chain connects TRBV10-3 to TRBJ2-1; 7 bases match TRBD2. Germline values: CDR1 ENHRY, CDR2 SYGVKD. The CDR3 has 15 amino acids. Trimming removed 6 bases from V and 0 bases from J; junction bases left unmatched: 5. The CDR3: CAIREGLYSYNEQFF. In nucleotides, the CDR3 is TGTGCCATCAGGGAGGGACTATACTCCTACAATGAGCAGTTCTTC.

This clonotype was detected many times. The chain uses TRBV20-1 and TRBJ2-3; 9 bases align to TRBD2. Per germline, CDR1 DFQATT and CDR2 SNEGSKA (reference sequence). CDR3 length: 15 amino acids. Unmatched junction bases numbered 8, after V lost 6 bases and J lost 1 base. The CDR3 DNA follows: TGCAGTGCCCGCGGCGGGAGGGACGGCACAGATACGCAGTATTTT. It encodes CSARGGRDGTDTQYF.

This sequence joins TRBV7-2 and TRBJ2-7; 10 nucleotides match TRBD1. CDR3 length: 15 amino acids. J lost 3 bases, V lost 4 bases, and 6 bases had no gene match. The germline V gene has CDR1 SGHTA and CDR2 FQGNSA. The CDR3 sequence: CASSSAGTGDYEQYV. CDR3 in DNA: TGTGCCAGCAGCTCCGCCGGGACAGGGGACTACGAGCAGTACGTC.

Relative to its sample, this clonotype is medium-sized. The rearrangement uses TRBV7-2 and TRBJ2-7; D might be TRBD1 (6 bases). The CDR3 consists of 15 residues. V lost 4 bases to trimming and J lost 1 base, with 14 bases between them. Germline V gene sequence: CDR1 SGHTA, CDR2 FQGNSA. The DNA of the CDR3 is TGTGCCAGCAGCTCGACCCCCGGGACATCCTACGAGCAGTACTTC. It translates to CASSSTPGTSYEQYF. Drawing the rest from reference TRBV7-2 and TRBJ2-7, the complete variable domain is GAGVSQSPSNKVTEKGKDVELRCDPISGHTALYWYRQSLGQGLEFLIYFQGNSAPDKSGLPSDRFSAERTGGSVSTLTIQRTQQEDSAVYLCASSSTPGTSYEQYFGPGTRLTVT.

This clonotype qualifies as medium-sized. This chain uses TRBV7-9 with TRBJ1-3; 7 positions agree with TRBD1. Germline lookup yields CDR1 SEHNR and CDR2 FQNEAQ (reference sequence). The CDR3 is 18 residues long. V lost 5 bases to trimming and J lost 0 bases; unmatched junction nucleotides: 13. The CDR3 DNA is TGTGCCAGCAGCCCAACATGGGGACAGAGCCCCTCTGGAAACACCATATATTTT. Translated, it gives CASSPTWGQSPSGNTIYF.

This clonotype is deemed medium-sized (0.01 to 0.1%). The gene calls are TRBV7-2 and TRBJ2-1, with D possibly being TRBD2 (6 bases). Trimming took 2 bases from V and 0 from J, leaving 11 bases between them. Per germline, CDR1 SGHTA and CDR2 FQGNSA. There are 16 residues in the CDR3. CDR3 DNA sequence: TGTGCCAGCAGCTTATCTGGCGGGGTCTCCTACAATGAGCAGTTCTTC. As protein: CASSLSGGVSYNEQFF.

The rearrangement links TRBV5-1 to TRBJ2-5; a weak D match, TRBD1 (6 bases). The CDR3 is 17 amino acids. CDR1 is SGHRS, CDR2 YFSETQ, per germline. Trimming stripped 5 bases from V and 2 bases from J, with 22 bases between. CDR3 nucleotides: TGCGCCAGCAGATCCGGGACAAATCGCGCCCTACAAGAGACCCAGTACTTC. The encoded protein is CASRSGTNRALQETQYF.

In its sample, this clonotype was seen a few times. V is TRBV9 and J is TRBJ2-7; weak D call: TRBD1 (6 bases). Trimming cost V 3 bases and J 6 bases, with 16 bases left between them. This CDR3 has 14 amino acids. Germline CDR1 SGDLS, CDR2 YYNGEE. CDR3 sequence reads: CASSARGGLSEQYF. The DNA of the CDR3 is TGTGCCAGCAGCGCCCGAGGGGGATTAAGCGAGCAGTACTTC.

The chain carries TRBV20-1 and TRBJ2-1; the match to TRBD2 covers 11 bases. The CDR3 covers 13 residues. Germline loops: CDR1 DFQATT, CDR2 SNEGSKA (reference sequence). The CDR3 sequence: CSCSGGAYNEQFF. In nucleotides, the CDR3 is TGCAGCTGTAGCGGGGGGGCCTACAATGAGCAGTTCTTC.

This clonotype appeared many times. This chain uses TRBV30 with TRBJ2-1; 9 bases are shared with TRBD1. The CDR3 is made up of 17 amino acids. J was trimmed by 8 bases and V by 2 bases; bases with no gene match: 16. Looked up from germline, CDR1 is GTSNPN and CDR2 is SVGIG (reference sequence). DNA for the CDR3: TGTGCCTGGAGTTCACGTGGACAGGGGTCCTTCTTCCATGAGCAGTTCTTC. Its translation: CAWSSRGQGSFFHEQFF.

By frequency in the sample, this clonotype is medium-sized. The rearrangement uses TRBV6-2 or TRBV6-3 and TRBJ2-7; TRBD1 is a possible D gene (5 bases). V was clipped by 5 bases and J by 6 bases, with 17 bases between them. Germline values: CDR1 MNHEY, CDR2 SVGEGT. The CDR3 consists of 14 residues. CDR3 loop: CASSSVRQGGEQYV. In DNA, the CDR3 is TGTGCCAGCAGTAGCGTCAGGCAGGGCGGCGAGCAGTACGTC.

This clonotype is categorized as medium-sized (0.01 to 0.1%). The CDR3 DNA is TGTGCCAGTAGTATCTTCTCTAGCGGGATTGAGACCCAGTACTTC. Its protein is CASSIFSSGIETQYF. The chain joins TRBV19 to TRBJ2-5, with 9 positions matching TRBD2. Germline CDR1 LNHDA, CDR2 SQIVND (reference sequence). Unmatched junction bases numbered 7, after V lost 3 bases and J lost 5 bases. The CDR3 is 15 residues long.

This chain links TRBV19 with TRBJ1-2; D is uncertain. V lost 2 bases and J 11 bases, leaving 9 bases between the germline ends. This CDR3 has 11 residues. The germline gives CDR1 LNHDA, CDR2 SQIVND (reference sequence). As DNA, the CDR3 is TGTGCCAGTAGTATAAGAAGCCGATACACCTTC. It is translated as CASSIRSRYTF.

This clonotype rates as medium-sized (0.01 to 0.1%). The chain recombines TRBV19 with TRBJ1-1; D uncertain. Trimming pared 0 bases from V and 3 bases from J, leaving 11 bases between. CDR1 and CDR2 (germline): LNHDA, SQIVND (reference sequence). This CDR3 region has 15 residues. The CDR3 region has the DNA TGTGCCAGTAGTATAGATGGAGGGTTTGACACTGAAGCTTTCTTT. Its protein product is CASSIDGGFDTEAFF.

This clonotype is termed medium-sized (0.01 to 0.1%). The chain has TRBV2 and TRBJ2-7; D ambiguous. Germline CDR1 is SNHLY and CDR2 is FYNNEI. The ends were cut back, 10 bases at V and 5 bases at J, with 18 bases in the middle. The CDR3 is made up of 13 amino acids. The CDR3 protein is CAKGRSRTDEQYF. The CDR3 DNA follows: TGTGCCAAAGGCCGGTCCAGGACCGACGAGCAGTACTTC.

The chain couples TRBV5-1 to TRBJ2-5, with D maybe TRBD1 (6 bases). The CDR3 length is 15 residues. Trimming removed 0 bases at V and 1 base at J, with 10 bases between. Germline lookup yields CDR1 SGHRS and CDR2 YFSETQ. CDR3 loop: CASSLGRGFQETQYF. The CDR3 DNA reads TGCGCCAGCAGCTTGGGCAGGGGATTCCAAGAGACCCAGTACTTC. Full variable domain (rest looked up from reference TRBV5-1 and TRBJ2-5): KAGVTQTPRYLIKTRGQQVTLSCSPISGHRSVSWYQQTPGQGLQFLFEYFSETQRNKGNFPGRFSGRQFSNSRSEMNVSTLELGDSALYLCASSLGRGFQETQYFGPGTRLLVL.

About this clonotype: It is unclear where the CDR3 begins or ends on the DNA, so no DNA is shown, and the CDR3 is as TCRdb lists it. V gene TRBV7-5 combines with J gene TRBJ2-1; no check of the table's D call, TRBD1, against the DNA was made. TRBV7-5 represents a pseudogene. Inclusive of both ends, the CDR3 amounts to 21 amino acids. CDR3 sequence reads: CISVPEAPGEFSGGFYNEQFF.

To note about this clonotype: A read error may produce the germline difference seen at one junction end. This rearrangement joins TRBV5-1 to TRBJ2-2; a weak D match, TRBD2 (5 bases). The germline V gene has CDR1 SGHRS and CDR2 YFSETQ. The CDR3 consists of 14 residues. CDR3 nucleotide sequence: TGCGCCAGCAGCTTGACAGCGAACACCGGGGAGCTGCTTTTT. It translates to CASSLTANTGELLF.

This clonotype came up many times. The J gene is TRBJ1-1, the V gene TRBV11-1, with 10 positions matching TRBD1. Germline V gene data show CDR1 as SGHAT and CDR2 as FQDESV (reference sequence). The CDR3 consists of 15 residues. Trimming took 2 bases from V and 5 from J; bases not matched to a gene: 5. The CDR3 loop is CASSLSGTGVTEAFF. The CDR3 bases are TGTGCCAGCAGCTTATCCGGGACAGGGGTAACTGAAGCTTTCTTT.

This clonotype is large in the sample. The chain uses TRBV6-6 and TRBJ2-1; a weak D match, TRBD1 (5 bases). The CDR3 contains 13 residues. CDR1 and CDR2 (germline): MNHNY, SVGAGI (reference sequence). V was shortened by 4 bases and J by 7 bases, with 11 bases between the two germline ends. The CDR3 sequence is CASSWSQENEQFF. CDR3 coding DNA: TGTGCCAGCAGTTGGTCACAGGAAAATGAGCAGTTCTTC.

V gene TRBV20-1 combines with J gene TRBJ2-5; the match to TRBD2 covers 11 bases. In germline, CDR1 is DFQATT, CDR2 SNEGSKA (reference sequence). The CDR3 is 14 residues long. After removal of 6 bases from V and 4 bases from J, the junction contained 7 bases not matched to a gene. In nucleotides, the CDR3 is TGCAGTGCCGGGGGGACTAGCGGCCGAGAGACCCAGTACTTC. It specifies CSAGGTSGRETQYF.

This clonotype turned up a few times. The rearrangement links TRBV12-3 or TRBV12-4 to TRBJ2-5; 10 nucleotides align to TRBD2. Trimming cost V 3 bases and J 0 bases; bases outside gene matches: 1. The CDR3 runs 15 residues. DNA of the CDR3: TGTGCCAGCAGTTTCCTAGCGGGAGACCAAGAGACCCAGTACTTC. Translation: CASSFLAGDQETQYF.

This clonotype is deemed medium-sized. The chain joins TRBV18 to TRBJ1-5; perhaps TRBD1 as D (6 bases). Germline V lookup: CDR1 KGHSH, CDR2 LQKENI. The CDR3 has 14 residues. V dropped 5 bases and J dropped 3 bases, with 11 bases sitting between them. Here the CDR3 reads CASSLRQDNQPQHF. For the CDR3, the DNA is TGTGCCAGCTCATTAAGACAGGACAATCAGCCCCAGCATTTT.

This clonotype was counted ten times or more. The rearrangement links TRBV20-1 to TRBJ2-2, with D hard to call. Per germline, CDR1 DFQATT and CDR2 SNEGSKA (reference sequence). This CDR3 contains 14 residues. The V gene lost 0 bases and the J gene lost 0 bases, with 5 bases spanning the gap. This CDR3 reads CSAREYANTGELFF. The CDR3 DNA reads TGCAGTGCTAGAGAGTACGCGAACACCGGGGAGCTGTTTTTT.